This passage covers 5 T cell receptor beta chains from one sample sequenced in a study of Tregs in tolerant kidney transplant recipients. Only in-frame clones appear in the TCRdb table, and some are missing; sequencing was by immunoSEQ multiplex PCR. The sample lists 35,000 to 55,000 clones, about 90% occurring once. The sequenced sample was Tregs from blood. The receptor set was obtained from a human donor in good health.

The chain is built from TRBV5-1 and TRBJ2-5, with D uncertain. CDR1 and CDR2 from the germline V gene are SGHRS and YFSETQ. The CDR3 runs 13 residues. Trimming removed 4 bases from V and 3 bases from J, with 10 bases in between. The CDR3 here is CASSQGMEETQYF. DNA for the CDR3: TGCGCCAGCAGCCAAGGGATGGAAGAGACCCAGTACTTC.

This clone was picked up one time. V and J are TRBV19 and TRBJ2-7; possible D gene TRBD1, 6 bases. CDR1 is LNHDA and CDR2 is SQIVND in the germline V gene (reference sequence). CDR3 length: 14 amino acids. Trimming stripped 3 bases from V and 6 bases from J, with 15 bases between. CDR3: CASSMFQGQGEQYF. The CDR3 DNA is TGTGCCAGTAGTATGTTTCAGGGGCAAGGCGAGCAGTACTTC.

The chain couples TRBV2 to TRBJ2-5; no definite D call. This CDR3 contains 16 residues. V lost 2 bases and J 4 bases, leaving 17 bases between the germline ends. Germline CDR1 reads SNHLY; CDR2 reads FYNNEI. The CDR3 reads CASSELTPLNRETQYF. Here the CDR3 DNA reads TGTGCCAGCAGTGAATTAACCCCACTGAACCGAGAGACCCAGTACTTC.

The chain is built from TRBV11-3 and TRBJ2-3, with a tentative D call TRBD2 (5 bases). Germline-derived CDR1 and CDR2 are SGHNT and YENEEA. Trimming cost V 5 bases and J 9 bases, with 15 bases left between them. There are 13 residues in the CDR3. CDR3 DNA sequence: TGTGCCAGCAGCCACCTCCCGGGGAGCACGCAGTATTTT. Translation gives CASSHLPGSTQYF.

J is TRBJ1-2 and V is TRBV10-2; 7 bases line up with TRBD1. The junction had 5 bases not matched to a gene; V was cut back by 6 bases and J by 4 bases. CDR1 and CDR2 (germline): WSHSY, SAAADI. The CDR3 loop spans 13 amino acids. The CDR3 sequence: CASSTQGSYGYTF. The CDR3 bases are TGCGCCAGCAGCACACAGGGGAGCTATGGCTACACCTTC.